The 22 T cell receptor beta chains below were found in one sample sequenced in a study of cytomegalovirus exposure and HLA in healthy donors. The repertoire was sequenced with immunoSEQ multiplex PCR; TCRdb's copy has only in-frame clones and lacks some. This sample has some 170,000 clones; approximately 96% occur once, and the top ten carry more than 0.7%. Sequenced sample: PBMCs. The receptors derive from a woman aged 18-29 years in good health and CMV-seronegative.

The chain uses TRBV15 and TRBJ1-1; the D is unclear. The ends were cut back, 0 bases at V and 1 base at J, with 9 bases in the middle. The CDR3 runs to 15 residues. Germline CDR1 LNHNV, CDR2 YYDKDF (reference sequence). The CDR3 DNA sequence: TGTGCCACCAGCAGAGAACTAAGATGGAACACTGAAGCTTTCTTT. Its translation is CATSRELRWNTEAFF.

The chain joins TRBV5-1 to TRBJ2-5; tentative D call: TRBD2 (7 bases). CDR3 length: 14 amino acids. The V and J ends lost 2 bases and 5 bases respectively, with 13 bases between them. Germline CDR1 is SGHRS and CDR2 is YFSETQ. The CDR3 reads CASSFLRGAETQYF. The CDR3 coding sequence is TGCGCCAGCAGCTTCCTCCGGGGGGCCGAGACCCAGTACTTC.

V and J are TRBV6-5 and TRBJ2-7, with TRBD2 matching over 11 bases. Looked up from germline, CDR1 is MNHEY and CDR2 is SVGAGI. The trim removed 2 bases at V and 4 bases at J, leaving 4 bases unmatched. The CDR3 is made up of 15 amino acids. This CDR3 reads CASSYGTSGPYEQYF. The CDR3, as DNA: TGTGCCAGCAGTTACGGGACTAGCGGTCCTTACGAGCAGTACTTC.

The CDR3 reads CASSEELWSEAGQYNSPLHF. The CDR3, as DNA: TGTGCCAGCAGTGAAGAACTGTGGTCTGAGGCAGGGCAGTATAATTCACCCCTCCACTTT. The chain combines TRBV2 with TRBJ1-6, with a possible D match to TRBD1 (5 bases). Trimming took 1 base from V and 4 from J, leaving 23 bases between them. This CDR3 is 20 amino acids long. The germline gives CDR1 SNHLY, CDR2 FYNNEI.

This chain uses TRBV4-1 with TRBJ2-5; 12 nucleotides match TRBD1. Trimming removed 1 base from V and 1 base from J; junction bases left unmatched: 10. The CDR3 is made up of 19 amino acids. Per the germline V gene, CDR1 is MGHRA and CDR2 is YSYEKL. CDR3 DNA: TGCGCCAGCAGCCAAGGATGGGGACAGGGGGCTTTTGGCCAAGAGACCCAGTACTTC. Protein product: CASSQGWGQGAFGQETQYF.

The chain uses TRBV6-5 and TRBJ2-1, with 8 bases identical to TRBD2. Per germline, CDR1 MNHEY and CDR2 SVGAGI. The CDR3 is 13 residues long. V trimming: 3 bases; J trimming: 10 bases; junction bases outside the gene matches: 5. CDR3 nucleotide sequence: TGTGCCAGCAGTTATACCGCTAGCGGGGAGCAGTTCTTC. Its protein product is CASSYTASGEQFF.

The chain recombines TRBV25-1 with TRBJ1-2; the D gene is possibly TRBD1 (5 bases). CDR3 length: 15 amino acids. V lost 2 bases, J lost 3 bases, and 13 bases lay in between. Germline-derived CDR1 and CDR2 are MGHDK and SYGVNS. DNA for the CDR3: TGTGCCAGCAGTGAAGGGAACAGGCTGTACTATGGCTACACCTTC. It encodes CASSEGNRLYYGYTF.

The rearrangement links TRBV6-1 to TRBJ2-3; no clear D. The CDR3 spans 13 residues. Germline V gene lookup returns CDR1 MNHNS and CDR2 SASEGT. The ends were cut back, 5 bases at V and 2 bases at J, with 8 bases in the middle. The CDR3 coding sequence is TGTGCCAGCAGTCCAAAAAACACAGATACGCAGTATTTT. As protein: CASSPKNTDTQYF.

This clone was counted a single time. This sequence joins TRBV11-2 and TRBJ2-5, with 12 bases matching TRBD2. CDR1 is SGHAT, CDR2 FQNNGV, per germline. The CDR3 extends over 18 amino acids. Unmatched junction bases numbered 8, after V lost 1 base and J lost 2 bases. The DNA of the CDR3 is TGTGCCAGCAGCTTAGGTGCTAGCGGGGGGGCCCGGCAAGAGACCCAGTACTTC. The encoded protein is CASSLGASGGARQETQYF. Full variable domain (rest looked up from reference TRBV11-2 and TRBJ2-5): EAGVAQSPRYKIIEKRQSVAFWCNPISGHATLYWYQQILGQGPKLLIQFQNNGVVDDSQLPKDRFSAERLKGVDSTLKIQPAKLEDSAVYLCASSLGASGGARQETQYFGPGTRLLVL.

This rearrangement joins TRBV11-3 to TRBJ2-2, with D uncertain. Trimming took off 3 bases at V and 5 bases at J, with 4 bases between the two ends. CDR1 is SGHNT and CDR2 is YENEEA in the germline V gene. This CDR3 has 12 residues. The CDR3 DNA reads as TGTGCCAGCAGCTTCAGAACCGGGGAGCTGTTTTTT. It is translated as CASSFRTGELFF.

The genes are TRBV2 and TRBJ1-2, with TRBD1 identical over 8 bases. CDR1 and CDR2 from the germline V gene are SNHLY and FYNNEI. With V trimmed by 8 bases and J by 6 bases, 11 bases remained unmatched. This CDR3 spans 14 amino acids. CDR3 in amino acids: CASDRTGPINGYTF. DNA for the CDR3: TGTGCCAGCGATAGGACAGGGCCCATTAATGGCTACACCTTC.

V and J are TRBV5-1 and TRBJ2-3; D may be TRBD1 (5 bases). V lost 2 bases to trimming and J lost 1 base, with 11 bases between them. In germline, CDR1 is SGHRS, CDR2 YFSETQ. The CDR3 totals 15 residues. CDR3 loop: CASSLQDGRTDTQYF. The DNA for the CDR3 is TGCGCCAGCAGCTTACAGGACGGACGCACAGATACGCAGTATTTT.

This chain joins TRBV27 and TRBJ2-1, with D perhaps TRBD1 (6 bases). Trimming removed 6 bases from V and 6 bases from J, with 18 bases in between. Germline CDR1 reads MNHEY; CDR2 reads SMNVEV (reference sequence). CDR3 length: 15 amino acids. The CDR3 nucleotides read TGTGCCAGCAGCCTCAGACAGGCATCCACCAATGAGCAGTTCTTC. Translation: CASSLRQASTNEQFF.

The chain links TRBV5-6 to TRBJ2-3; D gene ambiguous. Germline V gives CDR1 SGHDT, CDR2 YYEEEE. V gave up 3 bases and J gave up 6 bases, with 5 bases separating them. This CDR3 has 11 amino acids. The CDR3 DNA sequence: TGTGCCAGCAGCTCTTCCGATACGCAGTATTTT. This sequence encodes CASSSSDTQYF. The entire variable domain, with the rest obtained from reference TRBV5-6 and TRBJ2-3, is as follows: DAGVTQSPTHLIKTRGQQVTLRCSPKSGHDTVSWYQQALGQGPQFIFQYYEEEERQRGNFPDRFSGHQFPNYSSELNVNALLLGDSALYLCASSSSDTQYFGPGTRLTVL.

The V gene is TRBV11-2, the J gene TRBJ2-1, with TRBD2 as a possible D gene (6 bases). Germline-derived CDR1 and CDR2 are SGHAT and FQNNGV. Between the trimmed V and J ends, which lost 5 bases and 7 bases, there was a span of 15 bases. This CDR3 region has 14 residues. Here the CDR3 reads CASSGKTSRNEQFF. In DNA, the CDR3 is TGTGCCAGCAGCGGAAAGACTAGTAGGAATGAGCAGTTCTTC. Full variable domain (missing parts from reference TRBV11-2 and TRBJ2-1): EAGVAQSPRYKIIEKRQSVAFWCNPISGHATLYWYQQILGQGPKLLIQFQNNGVVDDSQLPKDRFSAERLKGVDSTLKIQPAKLEDSAVYLCASSGKTSRNEQFFGPGTRLTVL.

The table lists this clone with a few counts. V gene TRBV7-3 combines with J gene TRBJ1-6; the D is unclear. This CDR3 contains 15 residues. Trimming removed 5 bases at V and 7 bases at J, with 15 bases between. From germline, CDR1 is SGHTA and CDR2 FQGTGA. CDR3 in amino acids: CASSPTGVWNSPLHF. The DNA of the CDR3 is TGTGCCAGCAGCCCTACCGGGGTATGGAATTCACCCCTCCACTTT.

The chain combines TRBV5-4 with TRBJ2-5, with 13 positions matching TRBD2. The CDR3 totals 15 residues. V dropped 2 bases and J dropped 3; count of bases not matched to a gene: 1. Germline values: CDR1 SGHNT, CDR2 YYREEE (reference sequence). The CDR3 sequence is CASSLLAGGKETQYF. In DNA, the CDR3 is TGTGCCAGCAGCTTACTAGCGGGGGGGAAAGAGACCCAGTACTTC.

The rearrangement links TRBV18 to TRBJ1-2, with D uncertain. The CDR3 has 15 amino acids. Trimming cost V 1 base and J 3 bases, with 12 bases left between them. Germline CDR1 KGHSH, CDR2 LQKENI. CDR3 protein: CASSPLRDSYYGYTF. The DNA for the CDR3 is TGTGCCAGCTCACCACTGCGGGATTCTTACTATGGCTACACCTTC.

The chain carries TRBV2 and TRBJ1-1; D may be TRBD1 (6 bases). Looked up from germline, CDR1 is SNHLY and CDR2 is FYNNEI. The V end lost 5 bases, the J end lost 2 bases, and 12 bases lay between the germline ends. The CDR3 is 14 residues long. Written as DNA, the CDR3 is TGTGCCAGCAGTTCCCAGGGGTCCAACACTGAAGCTTTCTTT. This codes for CASSSQGSNTEAFF.

CDR3: CASSEAARGWQFF. The CDR3 nucleotides read TGTGCCAGCAGTGAAGCGGCCAGAGGATGGCAGTTCTTC. The rearrangement uses TRBV6-1 and TRBJ2-1; no reliable D call. CDR1 is MNHNS and CDR2 is SASEGT in the germline V gene. CDR3 length equals 13 residues. V shed 0 bases and J shed 12 bases, with 12 bases lying between them.

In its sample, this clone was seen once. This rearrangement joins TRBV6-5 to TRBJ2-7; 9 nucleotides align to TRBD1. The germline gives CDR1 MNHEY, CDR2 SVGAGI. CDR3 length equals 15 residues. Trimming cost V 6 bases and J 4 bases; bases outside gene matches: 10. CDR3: CASRPDRGVQYEQYF. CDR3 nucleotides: TGTGCCAGCAGACCTGACAGGGGGGTACAGTACGAGCAGTACTTC.

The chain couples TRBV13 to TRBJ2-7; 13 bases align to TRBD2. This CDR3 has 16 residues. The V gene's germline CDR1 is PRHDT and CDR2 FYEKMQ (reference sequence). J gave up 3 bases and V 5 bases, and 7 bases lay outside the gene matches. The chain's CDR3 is CASSPTTSGGDYEQYF. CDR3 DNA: TGTGCCAGCAGCCCTACCACTAGCGGGGGGGACTACGAGCAGTACTTC.